The 23 T cell receptor beta chains in this list originate from one sample, sequenced in a study of blood T cell repertoires in COVID-19. TCRdb keeps only in-frame clones here, not all; method: immunoSEQ multiplex PCR. This table holds 200,000 to 300,000 clones, 70% to 90% found once. Sample: peripheral blood. These receptors came from a woman younger than 45 with acute or convalescent COVID-19.

The V and J genes are TRBV12-3 or TRBV12-4 and TRBJ2-2; a weak D match, TRBD1 (5 bases). Trimming took 6 bases from V and 9 from J, leaving 11 bases between them. The length of the CDR3 is 12 residues. The CDR3 DNA follows: TGTGCCAGCAGCCAGGGAAACTGGGAGCTGTTTTTT. Its translation: CASSQGNWELFF.

The V gene is TRBV2, the J gene TRBJ2-1; D unresolved. V lost 7 bases, J lost 8 bases, and 3 bases lay in between. Germline CDR1 is SNHLY and CDR2 is FYNNEI. The CDR3 contains 9 residues. The CDR3, as DNA: TGTGCCAGCACTGATGAGCAGTTCTTC. Amino acid sequence: CASTDEQFF.

The rearrangement links TRBV14 to TRBJ2-1, with 9 bases lining up with TRBD2. The CDR3 has 20 residues. V lost 0 bases and J lost 9; bases outside the gene matches: 21. Germline V CDR1 and CDR2: SGHDN, FVKESK. The CDR3 is CASSQDPKSGRPGVHSEQFF. The DNA for the CDR3 is TGTGCCAGCAGCCAAGATCCAAAAAGCGGGAGGCCCGGGGTGCATAGTGAGCAGTTCTTC.

V gene TRBV7-9 combines with J gene TRBJ2-1; 8 positions agree with TRBD2. Losses at the gene ends were 4 bases for V and 0 bases for J; bases not matched to a gene: 8. Per the germline V gene, CDR1 is SEHNR and CDR2 is FQNEAQ (reference sequence). This CDR3 is built from 17 residues. The CDR3 spells CASSYTSGIRSYNEQFF. DNA for the CDR3: TGTGCCAGCAGCTATACTAGCGGAATCCGCTCCTACAATGAGCAGTTCTTC.

The V gene is TRBV5-1, the J gene TRBJ2-5, with 13 bases lining up with TRBD2. There are 16 residues in the CDR3. CDR1 is SGHRS and CDR2 is YFSETQ in the germline V gene. J gave up 4 bases and V 6 bases, and 9 bases lay outside the gene matches. The CDR3 sequence: CASNTGLAGFLETQYF. The CDR3 DNA reads as TGCGCCAGCAACACGGGACTAGCGGGATTCCTAGAGACCCAGTACTTC.

The J gene is TRBJ2-5, the V gene TRBV6-5, with D hard to call. CDR3 size: 12 residues. Germline lookup yields CDR1 MNHEY and CDR2 SVGAGI. Trimming left V 5 bases short and J 0 bases short, with 4 bases between. The CDR3 DNA follows: TGTGCCAGCAGTCTAAACCAAGAGACCCAGTACTTC. This sequence encodes CASSLNQETQYF.

This chain links TRBV11-3 with TRBJ2-7, with D possibly TRBD2 on 6 matching bases. Trimming removed 5 bases from V and 6 bases from J, with 17 bases in between. Germline CDR1 is SGHNT and CDR2 is YENEEA. This CDR3 spans 14 amino acids. The CDR3 loop reads CASSPGTGTIEQYF. The CDR3 nucleotides are TGTGCCAGCAGCCCCGGGACTGGAACCATCGAGCAGTACTTC.

V usage is TRBV3-1 (or the pseudogene TRBV3-2) and J usage is TRBJ1-6; no definite D call. Trimming removed 1 base at V and 10 bases at J, with 5 bases between. Per the germline V gene, CDR1 is LGHDT and CDR2 is YNNKEL (reference sequence). The CDR3 spans 12 residues. The CDR3 protein is CASSQVASPLHF. Here the CDR3 DNA reads TGTGCCAGCAGCCAAGTAGCCTCACCCCTCCACTTT.

This clone came up once. The chain uses TRBV7-9 and TRBJ1-2; tentative D call: TRBD1 (6 bases). This CDR3 has 14 residues. Per the germline V gene, CDR1 is SEHNR and CDR2 is FQNEAQ (reference sequence). Trimming removed 5 bases at V and 4 bases at J, with 14 bases between. CDR3 nucleotide sequence: TGTGCCAGCAGCCCCGTCGACAGGAGCTATGGCTACACCTTC. As protein: CASSPVDRSYGYTF.

The gene calls are TRBV5-4 and TRBJ2-3; D unresolved. Germline lookup yields CDR1 SGHNT and CDR2 YYREEE (reference sequence). The CDR3 length is 13 residues. The V and J ends lost 2 bases and 6 bases respectively, with 10 bases between them. The CDR3 bases are TGTGCCAGCAGCTTTGAGGCATGGGATACGCAGTATTTT. It specifies CASSFEAWDTQYF.

This clone occurred once. The rearrangement uses TRBV30 and TRBJ1-4; TRBD1 aligns across 8 bases. This CDR3 contains 15 residues. Germline values: CDR1 GTSNPN, CDR2 SVGIG (reference sequence). The V and J ends lost 2 bases and 10 bases, in that order; junction bases with no gene match: 12. The CDR3 nucleotides read TGTGCCTGGAGTCGCCCTAAGACAGGGGTCGGAAAACTGTTTTTT. Translated: CAWSRPKTGVGKLFF.

This chain connects TRBV6-1 to TRBJ1-1, with D perhaps TRBD1 (6 bases). Trimming pared 3 bases from V and 3 bases from J, leaving 14 bases between. The CDR3 loop spans 15 amino acids. Germline loops: CDR1 MNHNS, CDR2 SASEGT. As DNA, the CDR3 is TGTGCCAGCAGTGACCCGCGACAGGTGGACACTGAAGCTTTCTTT. It encodes CASSDPRQVDTEAFF.

The V gene is TRBV29-1, the J gene TRBJ1-1; D ambiguous. CDR1 is SQVTM and CDR2 is ANQGSEA in the germline V gene. CDR3 length equals 13 residues. V gave up 4 bases and J gave up 1 base, with 10 bases separating them. The CDR3 nucleotides are TGCAGCGTTGTGGTCAGGCGGAACACTGAAGCTTTCTTT. Translation: CSVVVRRNTEAFF.

This rearrangement joins TRBV20-1 to TRBJ2-5, with unresolved D. Germline assignment: CDR1 DFQATT and CDR2 SNEGSKA (reference sequence). The CDR3 is made up of 9 amino acids. Between the trimmed V and J ends, which lost 8 bases and 3 bases, there was a span of 4 bases. In DNA, the CDR3 is TGCAGTAGAGAAGAGACCCAGTACTTC. This codes for CSREETQYF.

The chain has TRBV12-3 or TRBV12-4 and TRBJ1-2, with D uncertain. The CDR3 covers 12 residues. Deletions cut 6 bases from V and 2 bases from J, with 7 bases between. In nucleotides, the CDR3 is TGTGCCAGCAGGGCCTCCAACTATGGCTACACCTTC. Encoded protein: CASRASNYGYTF.

This clone was seen only once. The genes are TRBV30 and TRBJ1-2; 7 nucleotides match TRBD1. Germline trimming cut 2 bases from V and 5 bases from J; bases unmatched to any gene: 8. CDR3 length: 14 amino acids. Germline-derived CDR1 and CDR2 are GTSNPN and SVGIG (reference sequence). CDR3 amino acids: CAWSRTGTEYGYTF. CDR3 nucleotides: TGTGCCTGGAGTCGGACCGGGACAGAATATGGCTACACCTTC.

This clone was recorded only once. The rearrangement joins TRBV6-2 or TRBV6-3 to TRBJ1-5; D may be TRBD1 (6 bases). The CDR3 loop spans 15 amino acids. The V gene lost 2 bases and the J gene lost 7 bases, with 15 bases spanning the gap. Per germline, CDR1 MNHEY and CDR2 SVGEGT. CDR3 region: CASSYGGPSEQPQHF. The CDR3 DNA follows: TGTGCCAGCAGTTACGGGGGCCCTTCGGAACAGCCCCAGCATTTT.

The chain couples TRBV5-4 to TRBJ2-1; TRBD2 might be the D (5 bases). Trimming removed 2 bases from V and 7 bases from J, with 7 bases in between. Germline V gene data show CDR1 as SGHNT and CDR2 as YYREEE (reference sequence). The length of the CDR3 is 12 residues. CDR3 in DNA: TGTGCCAGCAGCTTCGGACTGAATGAGCAGTTCTTC. Protein sequence: CASSFGLNEQFF. The variable domain in full, completed from reference TRBV5-4 and TRBJ2-1, reads ETGVTQSPTHLIKTRGQQVTLRCSSQSGHNTVSWYQQALGQGPQFIFQYYREEENGRGNFPPRFSGLQFPNYSSELNVNALELDDSALYLCASSFGLNEQFFGPGTRLTVL.

The genes are TRBV13 and TRBJ1-2, with TRBD1 matching over 7 bases. The CDR3 covers 14 residues. CDR1 is PRHDT, CDR2 FYEKMQ, per germline (reference sequence). J lost 5 bases, V lost 5 bases, and 8 bases had no gene match. For the CDR3, the DNA is TGTGCCAGCAGCATAAGGGACAGAACATATGGCTACACCTTC. Its protein is CASSIRDRTYGYTF.

The chain uses TRBV5-4 and TRBJ2-3; no definite D call. CDR1 is SGHNT and CDR2 is YYREEE in the germline V gene (reference sequence). The CDR3 totals 15 residues. V shed 0 bases and J shed 0 bases, with 8 bases lying between them. The CDR3 nucleotides read TGTGCCAGCAGCTTGGACGGGTATAGCACAGATACGCAGTATTTT. Its protein is CASSLDGYSTDTQYF.

The chain couples TRBV4-3 to TRBJ2-5, with 13 bases aligning to TRBD2. CDR1 LGHNA and CDR2 YSLEER come from the germline V gene. J gave up 1 base and V 8 bases, and 22 bases lay outside the gene matches. The CDR3 totals 21 residues. CDR3 sequence reads: CASYPPSSITSGRACQETQYF. The CDR3 DNA follows: TGCGCCAGCTACCCCCCCTCCTCGATAACTAGCGGGAGGGCCTGCCAAGAGACCCAGTACTTC.

The gene calls are TRBV7-9 and TRBJ1-1; TRBD1 agrees at 7 bases. V lost 6 bases, J lost 5 bases, and 12 bases stayed unmatched. Germline V gives CDR1 SEHNR, CDR2 FQNEAQ (reference sequence). The CDR3 extends over 15 amino acids. CDR3 sequence (DNA): TGTGCCAGCAGGGAACTACAGGGGCCTTTAACTGAAGCTTTCTTT. It is translated as CASRELQGPLTEAFF.

Here the CDR3 DNA reads TGTGCCACAGGGGGCGGGGATCAGCCCCAGCATTTT. Translated, it gives CATGGGDQPQHF. This chain uses TRBV15 with TRBJ1-5; 7 bases line up with TRBD1. CDR1 is LNHNV, CDR2 YYDKDF, per germline (reference sequence). CDR3 length equals 12 residues. V gave up 9 bases and J gave up 5 bases; unmatched junction bases: 4.